This T cell receptor beta chain was recorded in a study of human T cells and chemical hapten exposure. This CDR3 has 13 amino acids. Germline assignment: CDR1 DFQATT and CDR2 SNEGSKA (reference sequence). Trimming left V 5 bases short and J 1 base short, with 9 bases between. This clonotype was seen a handful of times. Time point noted: pre-sensitization, week 0. Treatment indicated: therapeutic diphenylcyclopropenone sensitization with weekly scalp DPC. Sequencing started from total RNA isolated from unfractionated whole blood. TCRdb processed the RACE reads anew with MiXCR; each CDR3 protein has one entry. The repertoire has roughly 56,000 distinct CDR3 sequences, 9.5% to 10% of them found once; the top ten carry roughly 9%.

J is TRBJ1-5 and V is TRBV20-1; D is undetermined. The receptor was derived from a woman in her 30s with alopecia areata. Some clones in this sample may be carry-over from other donors' samples. The sample was whole blood, taken in connection with sensitization to the hapten diphenylcyclopropenone (DPC). CDR3 in amino acids: CSALGQSNQPQHF. The CDR3 DNA reads as TGCAGTGCTCTAGGGCAGAGCAATCAGCCCCAGCATTTT.